The present T cell receptor (beta chain) was sequenced within a study of shared clonotypes between healthy human individuals. Study conclusions and caveats: Sequencing depth was expected to influence donor clonotype sharing.

Here immunoSEQ multiplex PCR was the method, and the copy in TCRdb shows in-frame clones only, minus some. Counted here are 450,000 to 500,000 clones, about 84% occurring once; the ten biggest clones make up approximately 12%. Donors were healthy HIV-negative adults without recent acute infections or vaccinations. The CDR3 runs to 16 residues. About this clone: Its antigen is undetermined.

V is TRBV21-1 and J is TRBJ1-1; no DNA check was done on the table's D call, TRBD1. TRBV21-1 is shown as a pseudogene. The sequenced sample consisted of PBMCs. The TCR was taken from a woman in her thirties or forties in good health. Some clones in this sample may be carry-over from other donors' samples. In DNA form, the CDR3 reads TGTGCCAGCAGCGTCTCCGTATACACAATTCGCACTGAAGCTTTCTTT. Amino acids: CASSVSVYTIRTEAFF.